The 26 T cell receptor beta chains below were found in one sample sequenced in a study of graft-versus-host responses after intestinal transplantation. The antigens of these receptors remain unknown. Generated by immunoSEQ multiplex PCR, the TCRdb table keeps only in-frame clones and is missing some. Among around 100,000 clones, about 92% were seen once, and the ten largest hold roughly 0.23%. Sequenced here: unstimulated CD4+ T cells sorted from spleen or lymph node cells, sampled before transplant. Source of these receptors: a human donor who was the organ donor for an intestinal transplant.

The V call is TRBV12-5, the J call TRBJ1-1, with 7 positions matching TRBD1. Germline V gene lookup returns CDR1 LGHNT and CDR2 FRNRAP. The CDR3 is made up of 15 amino acids. V lost 5 bases and J lost 0; bases outside the gene matches: 6. The CDR3 spells CASGATQGLNTEAFF. For the CDR3, the DNA is TGTGCTAGTGGTGCCACACAGGGGTTGAACACTGAAGCTTTCTTT. The variable domain in full, with the rest retrieved from reference TRBV12-5 and TRBJ1-1, is DARVTQTPRHKVTEMGQEVTMRCQPILGHNTVFWYRQTMMQGLELLAYFRNRAPLDDSGMPKDRFSAEMPDATLATLKIQPSEPRDSAVYFCASGATQGLNTEAFFGQGTRLTVV.

The chain uses TRBV2 and TRBJ2-1; D is ambiguous. This CDR3 spans 12 amino acids. Germline loops: CDR1 SNHLY, CDR2 FYNNEI. Trimming shortened V by 6 bases and J by 5 bases, and 8 bases separated the two germline ends. CDR3 protein: CASRTPNNEQFF. CDR3 nucleotides: TGTGCCAGCAGAACTCCCAACAATGAGCAGTTCTTC.

The CDR3 here is CASSSVVSTDTQYF. DNA for the CDR3: TGCGCCAGCAGTTCGGTAGTTAGCACAGATACGCAGTATTTT. The V gene is TRBV5-1, the J gene TRBJ2-3; no clear D gene. V lost 5 bases to trimming and J lost 0 bases, with 10 bases between them. Looked up from germline, CDR1 is SGHRS and CDR2 is YFSETQ. CDR3 size: 14 residues.

The chain combines TRBV4-2 with TRBJ2-3, with 8 bases identical to TRBD1. Looked up from germline, CDR1 is LGHNA and CDR2 is YNFKEQ. V shed 4 bases, J shed 2 bases, and the junction held 8 bases outside the gene matches. The CDR3 has 16 amino acids. The CDR3 spells CASSPPQGAATDTQYF. The CDR3 DNA is TGTGCCAGCAGCCCTCCGCAGGGGGCGGCCACAGATACGCAGTATTTT.

The chain is built from TRBV6-1 and TRBJ2-3; TRBD2 matches 15 bases. CDR3 length: 15 residues. V was clipped by 1 base and J by 14 bases; unmatched bases: 7. CDR1 is MNHNS and CDR2 is SASEGT in the germline V gene. As DNA, the CDR3 is TGTGCCAGCAGTGAAGTCGGACTAGCGGGAGGGCCGGGGTATTTT. Amino acids: CASSEVGLAGGPGYF.

This chain links TRBV2 with TRBJ1-2, with 7 bases lining up with TRBD1. V lost 4 bases to trimming and J lost 2 bases; unmatched junction nucleotides: 4. CDR1 and CDR2 (germline): SNHLY, FYNNEI. The CDR3 is made up of 14 amino acids. For the CDR3, the DNA is TGTGCCAGCAGTGCAGACAGGGCCAACTATGGCTACACCTTC. Its translation: CASSADRANYGYTF. Full variable domain (outside the CDR3, taken from reference TRBV2 and TRBJ1-2): EPEVTQTPSHQVTQMGQEVILRCVPISNHLYFYWYRQILGQKVEFLVSFYNNEISEKSEIFDDQFSVERPDGSNFTLKIRSTKLEDSAMYFCASSADRANYGYTFGSGTRLTVV.

The rearrangement links TRBV7-2 to TRBJ1-5; the D gene is possibly TRBD1 (5 bases). Trimming left V 5 bases short and J 5 bases short, with 10 bases between. Germline V CDR1 and CDR2: SGHTA, FQGNSA. The CDR3 loop spans 13 amino acids. The DNA of the CDR3 is TGTGCCAGCAGCCTACGACAGTATCAGCCCCAGCATTTT. This sequence encodes CASSLRQYQPQHF.

The chain links TRBV6-5 to TRBJ2-7; TRBD2 might be the D (6 bases). Trimming removed 0 bases at V and 9 bases at J, with 9 bases between. This CDR3 is 12 amino acids long. The germline V gene encodes CDR1 MNHEY and CDR2 SVGAGI. CDR3 sequence reads: CASSYSGGWQYF. CDR3 bases: TGTGCCAGCAGTTACTCCGGGGGTTGGCAGTACTTC.

The CDR3 protein is CASSDNMRADYGELFF. In DNA form, the CDR3 reads TGCGCCAGCAGTGACAACATGAGGGCGGATTACGGGGAGCTGTTTTTT. The rearrangement uses TRBV10-1 and TRBJ2-2; D may be TRBD2 (5 bases). The V and J ends lost 3 bases and 7 bases respectively, with 18 bases between them. The germline gives CDR1 WNHNN, CDR2 SYGVQD (reference sequence). The CDR3 contains 16 residues.

The V call is TRBV5-4, the J call TRBJ2-7; D is possibly TRBD1 (5 bases). The CDR3 contains 15 residues. From germline, CDR1 is SGHNT and CDR2 YYREEE (reference sequence). V gave up 0 bases and J gave up 6 bases, with 16 bases separating them. The DNA of the CDR3 is TGTGCCAGCAGCTTGGGTTCGGGCAGGGTGGCCGAGCAGTACTTC. It specifies CASSLGSGRVAEQYF.

CDR3 sequence reads: CASSPRGQPQHF. DNA for the CDR3: TGTGCCAGCAGTCCCCGGGGTCAGCCCCAGCATTTT. This chain links TRBV28 with TRBJ1-5; D uncertain. V lost 5 bases and J 6 bases, leaving 8 bases between the germline ends. Germline CDR1 and CDR2: MDHEN and SYDVKM. The CDR3 spans 12 residues.

The gene calls are TRBV27 and TRBJ1-4; 7 bases are shared with TRBD1. V lost 4 bases and J lost 8; bases outside the gene matches: 7. CDR3 size: 14 residues. CDR1 is MNHEY, CDR2 SMNVEV, per germline (reference sequence). The CDR3 nucleotides read TGTGCCAGCAGTTATAGGGGGCTTTCGGAAAAACTGTTTTTT. This sequence encodes CASSYRGLSEKLFF.

This chain connects TRBV4-2 to TRBJ2-5; unclear D gene. The germline V gene encodes CDR1 LGHNA and CDR2 YNFKEQ. V was cut by 0 bases and J by 6 bases, with 8 bases left in between. The CDR3 has 13 residues. This CDR3 is CASSQEFKKTQYF. In nucleotides, the CDR3 is TGTGCCAGCAGCCAAGAGTTCAAGAAGACCCAGTACTTC.

The rearrangement uses TRBV4-3 and TRBJ2-3; D is unresolved. Trimming stripped 1 base from V and 3 bases from J, with 5 bases between. The V gene's germline CDR1 is LGHNA and CDR2 YSLEER. The CDR3 covers 13 residues. CDR3: CASSQVGTDTQYF. Here the CDR3 DNA reads TGCGCCAGCAGCCAAGTCGGTACAGATACGCAGTATTTT.

The sample holds one count of this clone. This sequence joins TRBV29-1 and TRBJ2-2; tentatively, D is TRBD2 (5 bases). The CDR3 contains 16 residues. Looked up from germline, CDR1 is SQVTM and CDR2 is ANQGSEA. Trimming took 7 bases from V and 1 from J, leaving 19 bases between them. CDR3 amino acids: CSGRSANGVNTGELFF. In DNA form, the CDR3 reads TGCAGCGGGAGATCTGCCAACGGGGTGAACACCGGGGAGCTGTTTTTT.

The chain is built from TRBV2 and TRBJ2-5; D not certain. This CDR3 spans 13 amino acids. Between the trimmed V and J ends, which lost 6 bases and 2 bases, there was a span of 10 bases. Germline assignment: CDR1 SNHLY and CDR2 FYNNEI. This CDR3 reads CASSLQIQETQYF. In nucleotides, the CDR3 is TGTGCCAGCAGCCTACAGATACAAGAGACCCAGTACTTC.

DNA for the CDR3: TGTGCCAGTAGTACGGACAGGGCCTACGAGCAGTACTTC. Protein: CASSTDRAYEQYF. The gene calls are TRBV19 and TRBJ2-7; 8 bases are a match to TRBD1. V lost 4 bases, J lost 2 bases, and 1 base stayed unmatched. This CDR3 has 13 residues. Looked up from germline, CDR1 is LNHDA and CDR2 is SQIVND (reference sequence). Together with reference TRBV19 and TRBJ2-7, the CDR3 gives the full variable domain: DGGITQSPKYLFRKEGQNVTLSCEQNLNHDAMYWYRQDPGQGLRLIYYSQIVNDFQKGDIAEGYSVSREKKESFPLTVTSAQKNPTAFYLCASSTDRAYEQYFGPGTRLTVT.

The chain combines TRBV29-1 with TRBJ1-1, with D possibly being TRBD1 (6 bases). This CDR3 contains 12 residues. Per germline, CDR1 SQVTM and CDR2 ANQGSEA. V was shortened by 7 bases and J by 5 bases, with 14 bases between the two germline ends. CDR3 nucleotide sequence: TGCAGCGCCCAGGGAGGGGGAACTGAAGCTTTCTTT. This gives the protein CSAQGGGTEAFF.

The gene calls are TRBV6-6 and TRBJ2-7, with 13 nucleotides matching TRBD2. V dropped 6 bases and J dropped 4; count of bases not matched to a gene: 3. CDR1 MNHNY and CDR2 SVGAGI come from the germline V gene (reference sequence). CDR3 length: 14 residues. The CDR3 DNA is TGTGCCAGCAGCCGGACTAGCGGGGGATACGAGCAGTACTTC. Its translation: CASSRTSGGYEQYF.

The chain combines TRBV18 with TRBJ2-1, with 9 bases lining up with TRBD2. The CDR3 is 20 amino acids. Germline CDR1 and CDR2: KGHSH and LQKENI. With 3 bases clipped from V and 0 bases from J, the junction kept 15 bases outside the gene matches. This chain's CDR3 is CASSPDSRTSDSFSYNEQFF. In DNA, the CDR3 is TGTGCCAGCTCACCGGACTCCCGGACTAGCGACTCCTTCTCCTACAATGAGCAGTTCTTC.

The CDR3 nucleotides are TGTGCCAGCAGCCAGAGTGTGGGCGGGACCTATACGCAGTATTTT. It translates to CASSQSVGGTYTQYF. The V gene is TRBV7-2, the J gene TRBJ2-3, with D possibly TRBD2 on 6 matching bases. Between the trimmed V and J ends, which lost 5 bases and 7 bases, there was a span of 19 bases. Germline CDR1 SGHTA, CDR2 FQGNSA. The CDR3 extends over 15 amino acids. The full variable domain, rest sourced from reference TRBV7-2 and TRBJ2-3, is GAGVSQSPSNKVTEKGKDVELRCDPISGHTALYWYRQSLGQGLEFLIYFQGNSAPDKSGLPSDRFSAERTGGSVSTLTIQRTQQEDSAVYLCASSQSVGGTYTQYFGPGTRLTVL.

The chain uses TRBV11-2 and TRBJ2-5; 11 bases match TRBD2. The J call could be wrong; TRBJ2-7 is a better fit for the DNA end. The germline V gene encodes CDR1 SGHAT and CDR2 FQNNGV. The length of the CDR3 is 14 residues. The CDR3 nucleotides are TGTGCCAGCCGGAAACTAGCGGGAGCGTACGAGCAGTACTTC. Translation: CASRKLAGAYEQYF.

The chain recombines TRBV18 with TRBJ1-1; D not resolved. Trimming took 3 bases from V and 0 from J, leaving 8 bases between them. Looked up from germline, CDR1 is KGHSH and CDR2 is LQKENI. The CDR3 is made up of 14 amino acids. The CDR3: CASSPDRVNTEAFF. The DNA for the CDR3 is TGTGCCAGCTCACCCGACCGCGTGAACACTGAAGCTTTCTTT.

The genes are TRBV2 and TRBJ1-6; 7 bases agree with TRBD1. CDR3 length equals 13 residues. Germline trimming cut 6 bases from V and 7 bases from J; bases unmatched to any gene: 3. CDR1 is SNHLY and CDR2 is FYNNEI in the germline V gene. DNA of the CDR3: TGTGCCAGCAGAGACAGGGTAAATTCACCCCTCCACTTT. Protein sequence: CASRDRVNSPLHF.

This clone turned up a few times. This rearrangement joins TRBV19 to TRBJ1-5, with D perhaps TRBD1 (5 bases). Germline V lookup: CDR1 LNHDA, CDR2 SQIVND (reference sequence). V was shortened by 2 bases and J by 6 bases, with 14 bases between the two germline ends. This CDR3 is 15 amino acids long. The CDR3 loop reads CASSINGAEGQPQHF. CDR3 nucleotides: TGTGCCAGTAGTATAAATGGGGCAGAGGGTCAGCCCCAGCATTTT.

The chain couples TRBV27 to TRBJ1-2; D remains unclear. Trimming left V 2 bases short and J 1 base short, with 5 bases between. Germline values: CDR1 MNHEY, CDR2 SMNVEV (reference sequence). The CDR3 has 13 amino acids. CDR3 DNA sequence: TGTGCCAGCAGTTTACGGCATAACTATGGCTACACCTTC. Its translation is CASSLRHNYGYTF.